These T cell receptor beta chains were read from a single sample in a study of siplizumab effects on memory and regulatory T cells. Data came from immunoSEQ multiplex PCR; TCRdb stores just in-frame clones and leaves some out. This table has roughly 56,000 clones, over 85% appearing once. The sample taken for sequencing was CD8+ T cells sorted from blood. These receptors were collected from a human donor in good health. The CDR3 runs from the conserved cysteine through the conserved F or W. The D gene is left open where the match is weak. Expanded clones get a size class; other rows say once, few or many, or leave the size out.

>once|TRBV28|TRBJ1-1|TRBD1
CASSSTRTGHEAFF
TGTGCCAGCAGTTCAACACGGACAGGGCATGAAGCTTTCTTT
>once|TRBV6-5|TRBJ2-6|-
CATKDSSGANVLTF
TGTGCCACCAAAGACAGCTCTGGGGCCAACGTCCTGACTTTC
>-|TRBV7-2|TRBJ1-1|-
CASRDRPPEAFF
TGTGCCAGCAGGGACCGACCCCCTGAAGCTTTCTTT
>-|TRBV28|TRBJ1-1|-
CASSLQGNTEAFF
TGTGCCAGCAGTTTACAGGGGAACACTGAAGCTTTCTTT
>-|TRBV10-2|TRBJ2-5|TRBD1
CASSRLTGVETQYF
TGCGCCAGCAGCCGATTGACAGGGGTCGAGACCCAGTACTTC
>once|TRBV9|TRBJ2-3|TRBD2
CASSVAGRGSDTQYF
TGTGCCAGCAGCGTAGCTGGGCGGGGGTCAGATACGCAGTATTTT
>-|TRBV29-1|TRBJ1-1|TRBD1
CSVGTTGGGTEAFF
TGCAGCGTGGGGACTACAGGGGGAGGAACTGAAGCTTTCTTT
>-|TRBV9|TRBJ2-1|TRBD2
CASSDTSGRASREQFF
TGTGCCAGCAGCGATACTAGCGGGAGGGCCAGTCGGGAGCAGTTCTTC
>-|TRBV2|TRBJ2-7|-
CASRGVRSYEQYF
TGTGCCAGCAGGGGAGTCCGATCCTACGAGCAGTACTTC
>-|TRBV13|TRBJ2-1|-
CASSWEGDGSYEQFF
TGTGCCAGCAGCTGGGAAGGGGACGGTAGCTATGAGCAGTTCTTC
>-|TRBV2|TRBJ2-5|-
CASSSYPGETQYF
TGTGCCAGCAGCTCTTATCCAGGGGAGACCCAGTACTTC
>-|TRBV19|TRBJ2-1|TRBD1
CASSIALRGTYNEQFF
TGTGCCAGTAGTATAGCCCTCAGGGGGACCTACAATGAGCAGTTCTTC
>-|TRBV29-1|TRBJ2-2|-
CSVEFHEHTGELFF
TGCAGCGTTGAATTCCATGAGCACACCGGGGAGCTGTTTTTT
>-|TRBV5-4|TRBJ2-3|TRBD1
CASSWGTGRTDTQYF
TGTGCCAGCAGCTGGGGGACAGGGCGCACAGATACGCAGTATTTT
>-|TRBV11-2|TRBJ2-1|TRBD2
CASSRSTSGRIEQFF
TGTGCCAGCAGCCGATCGACTAGCGGGAGAATTGAGCAGTTCTTC
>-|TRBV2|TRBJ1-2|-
CASSEEGGLFYGYTF
TGTGCCAGCAGTGAAGAAGGCGGCCTTTTCTATGGCTACACCTTC
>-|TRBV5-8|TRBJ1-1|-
CASSPAGHFDTEAFF
TGTGCCAGCAGCCCGGCGGGTCATTTCGACACTGAAGCTTTCTTT
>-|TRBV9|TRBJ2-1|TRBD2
CASSATSVPHEQFF
TGTGCCAGCAGCGCGACTAGCGTACCACATGAGCAGTTCTTC
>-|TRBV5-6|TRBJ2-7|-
CASSLMRGEQYF
TGTGCCAGCAGCTTGATGAGGGGCGAGCAGTACTTC
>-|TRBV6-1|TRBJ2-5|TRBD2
CASSEWLAGAGTQYF
TGTGCCAGCAGTGAATGGCTAGCGGGAGCCGGGACCCAGTACTTC
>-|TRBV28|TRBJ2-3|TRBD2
CASSVIAGGIQGTQYF
TGTGCCAGCAGTGTTATAGCGGGAGGGATCCAGGGTACGCAGTATTTT
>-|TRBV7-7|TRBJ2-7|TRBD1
CASSAGTGTYEQYF
TGTGCTAGCAGCGCAGGGACAGGGACCTACGAGCAGTACTTC
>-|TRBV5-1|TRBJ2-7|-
CASSLDHRVISYEQYF
TGCGCCAGCAGCTTGGATCACAGGGTGATCTCCTACGAGCAGTACTTC
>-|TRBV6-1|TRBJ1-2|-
CASSAAPTNKGYTF
TGTGCCAGCAGTGCCGCCCCCACTAATAAAGGCTACACCTTC
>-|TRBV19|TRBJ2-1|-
CASSITGSSYNEQFF
TGTGCCAGTAGTATAACGGGGAGCTCCTACAATGAGCAGTTCTTC
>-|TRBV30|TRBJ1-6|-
CAWSVLEEGNSPLHF
TGTGCCTGGAGTGTACTCGAGGAAGGCAATTCACCCCTCCACTTT
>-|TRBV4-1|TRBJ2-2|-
CASSQGNTGELFF
TGCGCCAGCAGCCAAGGGAACACCGGGGAGCTGTTTTTT
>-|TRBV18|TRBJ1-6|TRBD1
CASSPRQGGAYNSPLHF
TGTGCCAGCTCACCACGACAGGGTGGCGCCTATAATTCACCCCTCCACTTT
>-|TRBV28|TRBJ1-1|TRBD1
CASRRSEGAEAAFF
TGTGCCAGCAGGCGGTCAGAGGGGGCCGAAGCGGCTTTCTTT
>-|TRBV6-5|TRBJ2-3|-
CASSYGGGGDTQYF
TGTGCCAGCAGTTATGGGGGAGGGGGAGATACGCAGTATTTT
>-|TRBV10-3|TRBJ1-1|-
CAISEELNTEAFF
TGTGCCATCAGTGAAGAGTTGAACACTGAAGCTTTCTTT
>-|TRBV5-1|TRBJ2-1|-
CASSSHRQITYNEQFF
TGCGCCAGCAGCTCTCACCGACAGATAACCTACAATGAGCAGTTCTTC
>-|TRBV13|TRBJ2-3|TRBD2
CASRGLAGGNTDTQYF
TGTGCCAGCAGGGGACTAGCGGGAGGGAACACAGATACGCAGTATTTT
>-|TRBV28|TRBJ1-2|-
CASSAISSYGYTF
TGTGCCAGCAGCGCCATTAGCTCCTATGGCTACACCTTC
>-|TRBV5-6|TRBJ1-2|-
CASSLNLGTTVITYGYTF
TGTGCCAGCAGCTTGAATCTGGGGACCACCGTTATCACCTATGGCTACACCTTC
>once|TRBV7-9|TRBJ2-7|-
CASSLVGPSREQYF
TGTGCCAGCAGCTTAGTCGGGCCCTCTAGGGAGCAGTACTTC
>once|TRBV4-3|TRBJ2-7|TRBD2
CASSQDVGLALDEQYF
TGCGCCAGCAGCCAAGATGTGGGACTAGCGCTGGACGAGCAGTACTTC
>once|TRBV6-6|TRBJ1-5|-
CASSYRGGTQPQHF
TGTGCCAGCAGTTACCGGGGGGGGACTCAGCCCCAGCATTTT
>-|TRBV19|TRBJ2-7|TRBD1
CASGDRGNYEQYF
TGTGCCAGTGGGGACAGGGGAAACTACGAGCAGTACTTC
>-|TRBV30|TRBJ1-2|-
CAWQGNGYTF
TGTGCCTGGCAGGGGAATGGCTACACCTTC
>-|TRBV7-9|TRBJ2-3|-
CASSLEADTQYF
TGTGCCAGCAGCTTAGAAGCAGATACGCAGTATTTT
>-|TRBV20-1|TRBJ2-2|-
CSAREGGELFF
TGCAGTGCTAGAGAAGGCGGGGAGCTGTTTTTT
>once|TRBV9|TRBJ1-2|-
CASSGDGLYGYTF
TGTGCCAGCAGCGGAGACGGTCTCTATGGCTACACCTTC
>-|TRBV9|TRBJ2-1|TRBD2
CASSRTSYNEQFF
TGTGCCAGCAGCAGGACTAGTTACAATGAGCAGTTCTTC
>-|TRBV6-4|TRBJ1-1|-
CASSDSVGTEAFF
TGTGCCAGCAGTGACTCGGTGGGCACTGAAGCTTTCTTT
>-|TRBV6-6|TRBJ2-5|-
CASSPIQETQYF
TGTGCCAGCAGCCCCATCCAGGAGACCCAGTACTTC
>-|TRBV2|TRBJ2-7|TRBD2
CASSPRAGEQYF
TGTGCCAGCAGCCCCAGAGCGGGGGAGCAGTACTTC
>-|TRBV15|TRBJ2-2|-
CATSRDFSLNTGELFF
TGTGCCACCAGCAGAGATTTTTCCCTAAACACCGGGGAGCTGTTTTTT
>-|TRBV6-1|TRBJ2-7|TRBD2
CASSEWQREGNEQYF
TGTGCCAGCAGTGAATGGCAGCGGGAGGGCAACGAGCAGTACTTC
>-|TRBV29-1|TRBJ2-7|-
CSAVPGPNSYEQYF
TGCAGCGCTGTCCCGGGACCCAACTCCTACGAGCAGTACTTC
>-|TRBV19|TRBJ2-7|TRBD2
CASSQAGGYEQYF
TGTGCCAGTAGTCAGGCGGGGGGCTACGAGCAGTACTTC
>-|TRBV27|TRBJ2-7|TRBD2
CASSPSGSSYEQYF
TGTGCCAGCAGCCCTAGCGGGAGCTCCTACGAGCAGTACTTC